The clone carrying this T cell receptor beta chain was seen ten or more times. Clinical symptoms, serum thyroxine, TRAb, thyroid ultrasound and orbital computed tomography informed diagnoses. PBMCs came from 9 to 10 ml fresh peripheral blood. This sample stems from a study of T cells in Graves' hyperthyroidism and ophthalmopathy. What was amplified from RNA transcripts were TCR beta CDR3 regions. Carried out on the TCR CDR3, a first-round RT-PCR used the HTBI primer set. TCRdb used MiXCR to reprocess the multiplex PCR reads, holding one entry per CDR3 protein. Seen here are some 740,000 distinct CDR3 sequences, roughly 15% observed once, and the top ten hold 9.5% to 13%. This CDR3 spans 15 amino acids. V was pared by 5 bases and J by 6 bases, with 9 bases of the junction left unmatched. The germline V gene has CDR1 SGHTA and CDR2 FQGNSA.

What was sequenced was blood. The J gene is TRBJ1-2, the V gene TRBV7-2; 10 nucleotides align to TRBD1. The clonotype originates from a woman aged 18-30 years with Graves' hyperthyroidism. CDR3 residues: CASSRNFGTGDGYTF. The CDR3 coding sequence is TGTGCCAGCAGCCGAAATTTCGGGACAGGGGATGGCTACACCTTC.